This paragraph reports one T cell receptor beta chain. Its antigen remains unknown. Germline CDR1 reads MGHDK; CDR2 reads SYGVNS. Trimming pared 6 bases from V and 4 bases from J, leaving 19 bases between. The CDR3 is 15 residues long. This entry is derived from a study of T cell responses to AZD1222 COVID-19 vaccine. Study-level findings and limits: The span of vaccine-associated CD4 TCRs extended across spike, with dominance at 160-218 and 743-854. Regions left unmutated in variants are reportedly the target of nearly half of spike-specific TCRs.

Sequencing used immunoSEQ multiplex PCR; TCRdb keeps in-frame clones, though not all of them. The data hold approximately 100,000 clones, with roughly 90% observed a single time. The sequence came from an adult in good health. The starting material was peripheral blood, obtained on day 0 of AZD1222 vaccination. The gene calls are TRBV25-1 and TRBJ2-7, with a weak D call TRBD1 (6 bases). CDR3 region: CASRPMAGDHYEQYF. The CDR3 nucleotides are TGTGCCAGCAGGCCCATGGCAGGGGACCATTACGAGCAGTACTTC.